This TCR beta chain was recovered during a study of T cells in Graves' hyperthyroidism and ophthalmopathy. Study-wide background: Initial diagnosis, before any treatment, was when peripheral blood was collected. General observations from the study: The model predicted ophthalmopathy a median approximately seven months before onset.

V gave up 3 bases and J gave up 4 bases, with 11 bases separating them. Germline V gene lookup returns CDR1 WSHSY and CDR2 SAAADI. The CDR3 spans 14 residues. Exclusion of a patient resulted from uncontrolled infection, other autoimmune disease, pregnancy or lactation. TCR beta CDR3 region amplification was performed from RNA transcripts. The primer set for the first-round RT-PCR of the TCR CDR3 was HTBI. TCRdb re-analysed the multiplex PCR reads in MiXCR, keeping a single row per CDR3 protein. The data contain about 370,000 distinct CDR3 sequences, over 12% of them singletons. Worth noting for this clonotype: Antigen unknown.

This TCR came from a woman in her sixties or seventies with Graves' ophthalmopathy. This chain uses TRBV10-2 with TRBJ2-3; D gene unclear. The specimen was blood. The CDR3, as DNA: TGCGCCAGCAGTGATCCCCCCACCCCAGATACGCAGTATTTT. It codes for CASSDPPTPDTQYF.